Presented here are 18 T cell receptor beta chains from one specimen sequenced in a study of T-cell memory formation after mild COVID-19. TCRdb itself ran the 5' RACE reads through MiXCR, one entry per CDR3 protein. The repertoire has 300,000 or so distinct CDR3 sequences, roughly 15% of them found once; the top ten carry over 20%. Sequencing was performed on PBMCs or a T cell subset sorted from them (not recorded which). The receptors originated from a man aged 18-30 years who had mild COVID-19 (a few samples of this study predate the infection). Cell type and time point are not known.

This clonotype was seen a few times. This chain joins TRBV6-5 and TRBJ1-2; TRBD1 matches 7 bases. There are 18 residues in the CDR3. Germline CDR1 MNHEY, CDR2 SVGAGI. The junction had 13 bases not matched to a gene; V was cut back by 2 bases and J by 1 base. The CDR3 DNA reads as TGTGCCAGCAGTTACCTTTCGGGACAGCTGATTTTTAACTATGGCTACACCTTC. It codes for CASSYLSGQLIFNYGYTF.

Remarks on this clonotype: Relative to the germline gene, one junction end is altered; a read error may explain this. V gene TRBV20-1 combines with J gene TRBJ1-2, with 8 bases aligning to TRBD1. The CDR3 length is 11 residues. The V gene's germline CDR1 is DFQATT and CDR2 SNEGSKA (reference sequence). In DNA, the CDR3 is TGCAGTGCGCCGGACAGGGCCACCTACTCCTTC. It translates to CSAPDRATYSF.

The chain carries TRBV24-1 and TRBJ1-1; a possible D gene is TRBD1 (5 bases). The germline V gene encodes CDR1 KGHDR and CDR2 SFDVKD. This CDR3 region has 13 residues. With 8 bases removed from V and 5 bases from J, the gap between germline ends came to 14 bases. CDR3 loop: CATMAGGRTEAFF. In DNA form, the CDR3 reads TGTGCCACCATGGCGGGGGGGAGAACTGAAGCTTTCTTT.

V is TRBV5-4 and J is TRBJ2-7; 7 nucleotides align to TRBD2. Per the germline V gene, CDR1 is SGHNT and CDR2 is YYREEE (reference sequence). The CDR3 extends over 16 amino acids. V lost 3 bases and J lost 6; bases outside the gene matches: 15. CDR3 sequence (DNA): TGTGCCAGCAGCTCGACTATAGCGGGCGGCCCCCCCGAGCAGTACTTC. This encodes CASSSTIAGGPPEQYF.

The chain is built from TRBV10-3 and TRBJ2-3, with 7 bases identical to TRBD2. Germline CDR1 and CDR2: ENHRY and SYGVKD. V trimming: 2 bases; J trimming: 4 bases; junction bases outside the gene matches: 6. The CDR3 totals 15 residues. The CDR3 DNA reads TGTGCCATCAGTGAGCCGGGGCTAGCGGCAGATACGCAGTATTTT. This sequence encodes CAISEPGLAADTQYF.

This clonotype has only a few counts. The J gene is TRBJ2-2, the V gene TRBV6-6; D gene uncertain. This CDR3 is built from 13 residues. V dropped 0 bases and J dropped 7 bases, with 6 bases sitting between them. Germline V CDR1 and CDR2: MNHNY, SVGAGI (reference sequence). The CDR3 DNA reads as TGTGCCAGCAGTTACTCGGGCGTCGGGGAGCTGTTTTTT. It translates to CASSYSGVGELFF.

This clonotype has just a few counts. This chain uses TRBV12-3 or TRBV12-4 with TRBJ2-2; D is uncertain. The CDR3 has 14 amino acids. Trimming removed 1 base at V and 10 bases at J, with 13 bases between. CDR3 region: CASSLEPSEKELFF. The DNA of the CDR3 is TGTGCCAGCAGTTTAGAGCCGTCCGAGAAGGAGCTGTTTTTT.

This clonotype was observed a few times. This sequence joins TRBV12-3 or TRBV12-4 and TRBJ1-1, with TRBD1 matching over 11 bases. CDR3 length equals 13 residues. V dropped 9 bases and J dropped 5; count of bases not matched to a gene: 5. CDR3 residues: CASRGQGVTEAFF. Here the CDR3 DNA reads TGTGCCAGTAGGGGACAGGGGGTTACTGAAGCTTTCTTT.

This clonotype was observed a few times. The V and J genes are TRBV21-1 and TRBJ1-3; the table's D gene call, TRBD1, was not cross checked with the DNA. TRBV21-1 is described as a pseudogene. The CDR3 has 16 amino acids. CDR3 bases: TGTGCCAGCAGCAAGGGGACAGGGGGGAAGGGAAACACCATATATTTT. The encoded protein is CASSKGTGGKGNTIYF.

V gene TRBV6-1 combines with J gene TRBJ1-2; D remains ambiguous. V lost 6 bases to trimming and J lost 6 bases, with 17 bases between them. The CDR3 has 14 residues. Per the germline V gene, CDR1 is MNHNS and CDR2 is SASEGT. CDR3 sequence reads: CASSPRIWEDGYTF. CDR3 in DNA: TGTGCCAGCAGCCCCCGTATCTGGGAGGATGGCTACACCTTC.

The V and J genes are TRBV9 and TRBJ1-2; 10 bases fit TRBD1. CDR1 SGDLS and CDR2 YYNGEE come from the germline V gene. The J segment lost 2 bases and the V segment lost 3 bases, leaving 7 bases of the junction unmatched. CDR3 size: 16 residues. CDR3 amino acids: CASSAGTGQGNYGYTF. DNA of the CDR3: TGTGCCAGCAGCGCTGGGACGGGACAGGGGAACTATGGCTACACCTTC.

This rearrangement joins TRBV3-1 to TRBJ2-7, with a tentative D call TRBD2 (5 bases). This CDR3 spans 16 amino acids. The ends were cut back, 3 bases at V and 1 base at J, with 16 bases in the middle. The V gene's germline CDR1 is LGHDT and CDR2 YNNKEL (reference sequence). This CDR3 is CASSHRTPTISYEQYF. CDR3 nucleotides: TGTGCCAGCAGCCACAGGACTCCCACAATTTCCTACGAGCAGTACTTC.

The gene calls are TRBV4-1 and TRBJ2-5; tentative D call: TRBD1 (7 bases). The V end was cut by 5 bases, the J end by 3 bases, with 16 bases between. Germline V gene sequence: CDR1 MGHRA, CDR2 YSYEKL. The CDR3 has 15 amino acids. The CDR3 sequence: CASSSFPGGKETQYF. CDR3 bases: TGCGCCAGCAGCTCATTCCCAGGGGGGAAAGAGACCCAGTACTTC.

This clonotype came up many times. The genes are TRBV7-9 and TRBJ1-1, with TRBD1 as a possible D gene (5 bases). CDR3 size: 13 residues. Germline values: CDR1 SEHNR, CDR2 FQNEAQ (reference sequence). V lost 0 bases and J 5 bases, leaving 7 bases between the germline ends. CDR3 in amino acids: CASSLAGETEAFF. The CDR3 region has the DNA TGTGCCAGCAGCTTAGCGGGGGAGACTGAAGCTTTCTTT.

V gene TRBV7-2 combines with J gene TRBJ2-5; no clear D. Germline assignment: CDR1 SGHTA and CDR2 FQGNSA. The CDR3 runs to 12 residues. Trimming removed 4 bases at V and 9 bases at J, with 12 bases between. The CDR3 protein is CASSSTRSSQYF. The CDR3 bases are TGTGCCAGCAGCTCAACCAGATCCTCCCAGTACTTC.

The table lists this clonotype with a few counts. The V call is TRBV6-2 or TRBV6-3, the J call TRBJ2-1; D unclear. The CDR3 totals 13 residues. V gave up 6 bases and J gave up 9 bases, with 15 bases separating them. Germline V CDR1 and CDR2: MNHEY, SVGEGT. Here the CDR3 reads CASSRPLFAEQFF. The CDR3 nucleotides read TGTGCCAGCAGCAGACCTCTTTTTGCTGAGCAGTTCTTC.

The CDR3 DNA reads TGCAGTGCTCCAGACAGGGTCTCTGGAAACACCATATATTTT. It codes for CSAPDRVSGNTIYF. This chain connects TRBV20-1 to TRBJ1-3, with 7 bases lining up with TRBD1. J was trimmed by 0 bases and V by 5 bases; bases with no gene match: 4. The CDR3 totals 14 residues. Per the germline V gene, CDR1 is DFQATT and CDR2 is SNEGSKA (reference sequence).

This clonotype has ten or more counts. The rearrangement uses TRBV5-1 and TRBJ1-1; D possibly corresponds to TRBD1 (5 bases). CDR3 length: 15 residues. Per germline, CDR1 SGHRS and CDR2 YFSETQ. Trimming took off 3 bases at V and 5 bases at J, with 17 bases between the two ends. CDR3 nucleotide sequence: TGCGCCAGCAGCTCCCTTAACCCAGGGAAAACTGAAGCTTTCTTT. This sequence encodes CASSSLNPGKTEAFF.